The clone carrying this T cell receptor beta chain was observed a few times. The antigen is undetermined. This sample was included in a study of T-cell memory formation after mild COVID-19. Findings of the study overall: The appearance of some responding clones in pre-infection memory suggested that cross-reactive memory joined.

The length of the CDR3 is 13 residues. The trim removed 6 bases at V and 2 bases at J, leaving 4 bases unmatched. Germline assignment: CDR1 MGHDK and CDR2 SYGVNS. 5'RACE, which relied on constant-segment primers, yielded TCR alpha and TCR beta cDNA libraries carrying sample barcodes and UMIs. TCRdb itself ran the 5' RACE reads through MiXCR, one entry per CDR3 protein. Here the sample spans 150,000 to 200,000 distinct CDR3 sequences, 20% to 25% being singletons. The sequenced material came from PBMCs or a T cell subset sorted from them (not recorded which). The rearrangement joins TRBV25-1 to TRBJ2-7; 7 nucleotides agree with TRBD1. This receptor was obtained from an adult woman who had mild COVID-19 (a few samples of this study predate the infection). Cell type and time point are not known. The CDR3 is CASSVGTAYEQYF. As DNA, the CDR3 is TGTGCCAGCAGCGTCGGGACAGCCTACGAGCAGTACTTC.